The T cell receptor beta chain under discussion was sequenced for a study of metastatic and nonmetastatic thyroid tumors. Study conclusions and caveats: Malignant thyroid tumors reportedly exceeded benign nodules significantly in TCR beta diversity, with the difference appearing in blood and tumor.

TCRdb called clones again from the PCR reads with MiXCR. The table has 25,000 to 30,000 clones, roughly a quarter seen once. Germline V gene data show CDR1 as SEHNR and CDR2 as FQNEAQ (reference sequence). The CDR3 totals 13 residues. V dropped 2 bases and J dropped 9 bases, with 13 bases sitting between them. This clone was seen repeatedly, ten times or more. Its cognate antigen is unknown. The entire patient cohort was treatment-naive prior to thyroid surgery. The sequenced material came from blood. This TCR was sampled from a female donor with papillary thyroid cancer or a benign thyroid nodule (not recorded which). Some clones in this sample may be carry-over from other donors' samples. The rearrangement uses TRBV7-9 and TRBJ1-1; tentatively, D is TRBD1 (5 bases). CDR3 loop: CASSLREQDKAFF. The CDR3 nucleotides are TGTGCCAGCAGCTTAAGAGAGCAGGACAAAGCTTTCTTT.